This is a list of T cell receptor beta chains from one sample in a study of cytomegalovirus exposure and HLA in healthy donors. Using immunoSEQ multiplex PCR, the repertoire was profiled, and TCRdb retains in-frame clones only, with some absent. This table holds about 160,000 clones, approximately 75% found once. The sequenced sample consisted of PBMCs. Receptors were obtained from a woman in her late teens or twenties in good health and CMV-seronegative. Each CDR3 is given with its conserved first and last residue. A D gene is named only where the DNA matches it firmly. Clone size is shown for a subset of rows, as once, few, many or a class of expanded clone.

j_call	clone_size	d_call	v_call	cdr3_aa	cdr3_nt
TRBJ1-4	-	TRBD1	TRBV14	CASSERDRKATNEKLFF	TGTGCCAGCAGCGAAAGGGACAGAAAGGCAACTAATGAAAAACTGTTTTTT
TRBJ2-1	-	-	TRBV6-4	CASKRPLAGPNEQFF	TGTGCCAGCAAACGGCCCTTGGCAGGGCCCAATGAGCAGTTCTTC
TRBJ1-2	-	-	TRBV18	CASSLRQDYGYTF	TGTGCCAGCTCACTAAGACAAGACTATGGCTACACCTTC
TRBJ2-7	few	-	TRBV5-6	CASSNKGAYEQYF	TGTGCCAGCAGTAACAAAGGAGCCTACGAGCAGTACTTC
TRBJ1-4	-	TRBD1	TRBV2	CASRTTTGMVEKLFF	TGTGCCAGCAGGACCACGACAGGGATGGTTGAAAAACTGTTTTTT
TRBJ2-7	-	-	TRBV6-5	CASSSTGNSYEQYF	TGTGCCAGCTCGTCGACGGGAAACTCCTACGAGCAGTACTTC
TRBJ1-2	-	-	TRBV28	CASSEGRGAEGYTF	TGTGCCAGCAGTGAGGGACGGGGGGCAGAAGGCTACACCTTC
TRBJ2-2	-	TRBD2	TRBV19	CASSMGSGAGELFF	TGTGCCAGTAGCATGGGGAGCGGGGCCGGGGAGCTGTTTTTT
TRBJ2-5	-	-	TRBV5-4	CASSLGGSTNRAETQYF	TGTGCCAGCAGCTTGGGGGGCAGTACCAACCGGGCGGAGACCCAGTACTTC
TRBJ2-1	-	TRBD2	TRBV11-2	CASSSLAGGVNEQFF	TGTGCCAGCAGCTCCTTAGCGGGGGGGGTCAATGAGCAGTTCTTC
TRBJ2-1	-	TRBD2	TRBV6-5	CASSGTRFNEQFF	TGTGCCAGCAGCGGGACTAGGTTCAATGAGCAGTTCTTC
TRBJ2-7	-	-	TRBV28	CASSFENSYEQYF	TGTGCCAGCAGTTTTGAAAACAGCTACGAGCAGTACTTC
TRBJ2-7	-	-	TRBV7-9	CASSLETADSYEQYF	TGTGCCAGCAGCTTAGAGACAGCCGACTCCTACGAGCAGTACTTC
TRBJ2-2	-	TRBD1	TRBV18	CASSPPGQGGTGELFF	TGTGCCAGCTCACCACCGGGACAGGGCGGCACCGGGGAGCTGTTTTTT
TRBJ1-6	few	-	TRBV18	CASSPLTPSGGSPLHF	TGTGCCAGCTCACCACTGACACCCTCGGGAGGTTCACCCCTCCACTTT
TRBJ2-7	-	-	TRBV14	CASSHSGEQYF	TGTGCCAGCAGCCACTCCGGCGAGCAGTACTTC
TRBJ1-1	-	-	TRBV20-1	CSAERNTEAFF	TGCAGTGCCGAGAGAAACACTGAAGCTTTCTTT
TRBJ2-2	-	TRBD1	TRBV7-9	CASSFPRQGVNTGELFF	TGTGCCAGCAGCTTCCCCCGACAGGGGGTGAACACCGGGGAGCTGTTTTTT
TRBJ2-2	-	-	TRBV2	CASRMTGNTGELFF	TGTGCCAGCAGGATGACGGGTAACACCGGGGAGCTGTTTTTT
TRBJ2-1	-	-	TRBV5-1	CASSLGGGYNEQFF	TGCGCCAGCAGCTTGGGGGGCGGCTACAATGAGCAGTTCTTC
TRBJ2-7	once	-	TRBV27	CASSPTGSEQYF	TGTGCCAGCAGCCCGACAGGAAGCGAGCAGTACTTC
TRBJ1-6	-	TRBD1	TRBV5-1	CASRSGQDLNSPLHF	TGCGCCAGCAGAAGTGGACAGGACTTAAATTCACCCCTCCACTTT
TRBJ2-1	-	TRBD2	TRBV15	CATSRPLAGGPYDEQFF	TGTGCCACCAGCAGGCCATTAGCGGGAGGGCCGTACGATGAGCAGTTCTTC
TRBJ1-4	-	TRBD1	TRBV5-1	CASSSGTGGVSEKLFF	TGCGCCAGCAGCTCCGGGACAGGGGGCGTAAGTGAAAAACTGTTTTTT
TRBJ2-5	-	-	TRBV11-1	CASSSHGNRAETQYF	TGTGCCAGCAGCTCGCATGGGAACAGGGCAGAGACCCAGTACTTC
TRBJ2-2	once	TRBD1	TRBV5-1	CASSVQGNTNTGELFF	TGCGCCAGCAGCGTACAGGGGAATACGAACACCGGGGAGCTGTTTTTT
TRBJ1-5	few	-	TRBV5-1	CASSPRGGGRGDQPQHF	TGCGCCAGCAGCCCCCGTGGGGGGGGCAGGGGAGATCAGCCCCAGCATTTT
TRBJ2-5	-	TRBD2	TRBV30	CAWRSGLAGLQETQYF	TGTGCCTGGAGGAGTGGGCTAGCGGGTCTCCAAGAGACCCAGTACTTC
TRBJ2-7	-	TRBD1	TRBV6-6	CASSYSTGTGAYEQYF	TGTGCCAGCAGTTACTCGACCGGGACAGGGGCATACGAGCAGTACTTC
TRBJ1-1	-	-	TRBV2	CASSPLTVNTEAFF	TGTGCCAGCAGCCCACTGACAGTGAACACTGAAGCTTTCTTT
TRBJ1-3	-	-	TRBV4-1	CASSQGAYSTGNTIYF	TGCGCCAGCAGCCAAGGAGCCTACTCTACTGGAAACACCATATATTTT
TRBJ2-1	-	TRBD2	TRBV6-5	CASSYATSGGYNEQFF	TGTGCCAGCAGTTACGCGACTAGCGGGGGTTACAATGAGCAGTTCTTC
TRBJ1-4	-	-	TRBV6-5	CASTSGSTNEKLFF	TGTGCCAGCACTTCCGGGAGTACTAATGAAAAACTGTTTTTT
TRBJ1-1	-	TRBD1	TRBV18	CASYTGERTEAFF	TGTGCCAGCTACACAGGGGAGAGGACTGAAGCTTTCTTT
TRBJ1-1	-	TRBD1	TRBV11-1	CASSLGQGNTEAFF	TGTGCCAGCAGCTTAGGACAGGGGAACACTGAAGCTTTCTTT
TRBJ1-5	-	-	TRBV7-9	CASSLAGTGGQPQHF	TGTGCCAGCAGCTTAGCCGGGACTGGAGGTCAGCCCCAGCATTTT
TRBJ2-3	-	-	TRBV9	CASSVAPSSTDTQYF	TGTGCCAGCAGCGTAGCCCCTTCTAGCACAGATACGCAGTATTTT
TRBJ1-5	-	TRBD1	TRBV19	CASSITGTGLQPQHF	TGTGCCAGTAGTATAACAGGGACAGGGCTTCAGCCCCAGCATTTT
TRBJ1-1	-	-	TRBV5-1	CASSLGGEWDTEAFF	TGCGCCAGCAGCTTGGGGGGAGAGTGGGACACTGAAGCTTTCTTT
TRBJ1-2	few	-	TRBV10-1	CASSDTGYGYTF	TGCGCCAGCAGTGACACTGGTTATGGCTACACCTTC
TRBJ2-1	few	-	TRBV4-2	CASSPLSRDLDEQFF	TGTGCCAGCAGCCCACTATCCAGGGATTTGGATGAGCAGTTCTTC
TRBJ2-5	-	-	TRBV11-2	CASSLDSGFETQYF	TGTGCCAGCAGCTTAGATTCAGGGTTTGAGACCCAGTACTTC
TRBJ1-5	-	TRBD1	TRBV28	CASTGQGARNQPQHF	TGTGCCAGCACCGGACAGGGGGCGCGAAATCAGCCCCAGCATTTT
TRBJ2-7	-	TRBD1	TRBV18	CASSQGTGTYEQYF	TGTGCCAGCTCACAAGGGACAGGGACCTACGAGCAGTACTTC